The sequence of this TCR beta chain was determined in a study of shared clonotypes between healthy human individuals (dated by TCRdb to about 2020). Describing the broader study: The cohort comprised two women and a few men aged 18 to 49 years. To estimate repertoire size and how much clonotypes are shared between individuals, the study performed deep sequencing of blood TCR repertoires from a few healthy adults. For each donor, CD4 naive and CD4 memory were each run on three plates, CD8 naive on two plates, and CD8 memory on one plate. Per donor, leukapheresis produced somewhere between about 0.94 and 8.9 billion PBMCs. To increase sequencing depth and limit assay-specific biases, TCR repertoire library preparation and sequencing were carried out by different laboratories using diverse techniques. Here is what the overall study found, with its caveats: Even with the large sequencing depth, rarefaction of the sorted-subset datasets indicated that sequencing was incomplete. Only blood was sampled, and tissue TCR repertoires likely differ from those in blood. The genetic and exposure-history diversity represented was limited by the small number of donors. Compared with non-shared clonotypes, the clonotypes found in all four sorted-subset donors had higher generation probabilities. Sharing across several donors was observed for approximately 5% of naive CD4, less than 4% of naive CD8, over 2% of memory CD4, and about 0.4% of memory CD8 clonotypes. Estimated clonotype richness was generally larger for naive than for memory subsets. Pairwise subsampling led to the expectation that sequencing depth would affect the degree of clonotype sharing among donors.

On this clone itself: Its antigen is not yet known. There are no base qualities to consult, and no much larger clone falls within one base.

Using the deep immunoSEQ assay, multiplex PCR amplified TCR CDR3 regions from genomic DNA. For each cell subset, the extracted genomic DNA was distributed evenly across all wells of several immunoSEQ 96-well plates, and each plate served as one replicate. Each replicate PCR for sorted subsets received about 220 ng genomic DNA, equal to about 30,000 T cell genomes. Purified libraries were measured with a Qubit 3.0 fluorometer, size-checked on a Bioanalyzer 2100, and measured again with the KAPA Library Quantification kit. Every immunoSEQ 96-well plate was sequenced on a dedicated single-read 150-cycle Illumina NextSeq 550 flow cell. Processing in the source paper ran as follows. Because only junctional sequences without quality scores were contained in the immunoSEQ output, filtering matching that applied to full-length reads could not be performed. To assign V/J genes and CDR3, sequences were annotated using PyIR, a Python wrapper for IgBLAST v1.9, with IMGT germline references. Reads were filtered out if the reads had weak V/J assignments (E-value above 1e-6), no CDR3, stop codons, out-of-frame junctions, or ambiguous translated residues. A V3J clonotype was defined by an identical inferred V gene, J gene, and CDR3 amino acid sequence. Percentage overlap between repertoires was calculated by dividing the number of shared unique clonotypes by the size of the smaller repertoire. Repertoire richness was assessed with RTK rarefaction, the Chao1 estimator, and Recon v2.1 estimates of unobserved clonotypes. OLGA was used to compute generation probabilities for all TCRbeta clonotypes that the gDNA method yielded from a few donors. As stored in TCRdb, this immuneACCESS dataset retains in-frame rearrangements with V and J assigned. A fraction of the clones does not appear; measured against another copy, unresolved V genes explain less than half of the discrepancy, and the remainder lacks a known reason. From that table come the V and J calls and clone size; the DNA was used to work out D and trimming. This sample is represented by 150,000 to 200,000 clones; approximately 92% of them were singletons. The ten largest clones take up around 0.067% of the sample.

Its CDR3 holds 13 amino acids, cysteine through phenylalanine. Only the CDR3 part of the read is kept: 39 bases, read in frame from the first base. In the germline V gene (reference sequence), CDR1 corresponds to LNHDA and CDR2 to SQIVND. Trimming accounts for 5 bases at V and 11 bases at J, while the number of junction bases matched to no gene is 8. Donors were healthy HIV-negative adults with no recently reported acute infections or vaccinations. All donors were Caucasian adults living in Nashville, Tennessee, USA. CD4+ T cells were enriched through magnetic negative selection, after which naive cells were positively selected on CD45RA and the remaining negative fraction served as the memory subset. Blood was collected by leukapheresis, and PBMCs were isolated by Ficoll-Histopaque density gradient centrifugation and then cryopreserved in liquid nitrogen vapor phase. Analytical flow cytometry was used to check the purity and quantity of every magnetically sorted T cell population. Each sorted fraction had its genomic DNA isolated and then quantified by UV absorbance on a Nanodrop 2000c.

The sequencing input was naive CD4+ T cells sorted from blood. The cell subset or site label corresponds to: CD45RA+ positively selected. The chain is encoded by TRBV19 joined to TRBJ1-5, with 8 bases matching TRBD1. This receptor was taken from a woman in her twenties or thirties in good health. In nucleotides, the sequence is TGTGCCAGTAGTTCCGGACAGGGTATGTCCCAGCATTTT. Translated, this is CASSSGQGMSQHF. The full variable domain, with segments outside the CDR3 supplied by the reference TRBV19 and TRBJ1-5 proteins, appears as DGGITQSPKYLFRKEGQNVTLSCEQNLNHDAMYWYRQDPGQGLRLIYYSQIVNDFQKGDIAEGYSVSREKKESFPLTVTSAQKNPTAFYLCASSSGQGMSQHFGDGTRLSIL.